These T cell receptor beta chains were read from a single sample in a study of blood T cell repertoires in COVID-19. Here immunoSEQ multiplex PCR was the method, and the copy in TCRdb shows in-frame clones only, minus some. Altogether about 420,000 clones are present, around 90% being singletons, with the ten largest covering roughly 0.87%. The sequenced sample was peripheral blood. These TCRs come from a man aged 18 to 29 with COVID-19, enrolled during active disease. Each CDR3 is given with its conserved first and last residue. Fields, in order: V gene, clone size, J gene, D gene, CDR3 DNA, CDR3 protein. A D gene is named only where the DNA matches it firmly. Size is stated for part of the rows, as once, few or many counts, or as a class when the clone is expanded.

>TRBV6-5|NA|TRBJ1-1|NA
TGTGCCAGCAGTTACTCGATTCAGGGAGGGACTGAAGCTTTCTTT
CASSYSIQGGTEAFF
>TRBV25-1|NA|TRBJ2-7|NA
TGTGCCAGCGGCAGCGCCTACGAGCAGTACTTC
CASGSAYEQYF
>TRBV6-6|NA|TRBJ1-2|TRBD1
TGTGCCAGCAGCCGGGACAGGGGTATTGGTGGCTACACCTTC
CASSRDRGIGGYTF
>TRBV11-3|NA|TRBJ2-5|TRBD1
TGTGCCAGCAGCATGACAGGGGGCCAGGAGACCCAGTACTTC
CASSMTGGQETQYF
>TRBV6-6|NA|TRBJ2-1|TRBD1
TGTGCCAGCAGGCTCCGGGACAGCCGCTACAATGAGCAGTTCTTC
CASRLRDSRYNEQFF
>TRBV20-1|NA|TRBJ2-1|TRBD2
TGCAGTGCTAGTGGGGGGAGGGGCACCTACAATGAGCAGTTCTTC
CSASGGRGTYNEQFF
>TRBV24-1|NA|TRBJ2-3|TRBD2
TGTGCCACCGCGAGCGGGAGGCGGGTTGATACGCAGTATTTT
CATASGRRVDTQYF
>TRBV7-2|NA|TRBJ1-4|NA
TGTGCCAGCAGCTTTGGCCCACCGATTTTTAAAGGGGTAAAACTGTTTTTT
CASSFGPPIFKGVKLFF
>TRBV27|NA|TRBJ2-3|NA
TGTGCCAGCAGGCCACAGGTTCCAGATACGCAGTATTTT
CASRPQVPDTQYF
>TRBV3-1/TRBV3-2|NA|TRBJ1-2|NA
TGTGCCAGCAGCCAGGGAGCGGGACATCTACAATACACCTTC
CASSQGAGHLQYTF
>TRBV5-4|NA|TRBJ2-2|NA
TGTGCCAGCAGCTTTGGGTCTAGGACAGCAGCCGGGGAGCTGTTTTTT
CASSFGSRTAAGELFF
>TRBV11-2|NA|TRBJ1-5|NA
TGTGCCAGCAGCTTAGGTTCGGGAACCTTAGATCAGCCCCAGCATTTT
CASSLGSGTLDQPQHF
>TRBV28|once|TRBJ1-5|NA
TGTGCCAGCGCCCAGGGAGGTAGCAATCAGCCCCAGCATTTT
CASAQGGSNQPQHF
>TRBV27|NA|TRBJ1-5|TRBD1
TGTGCCAGCAGGACCACCTTTAGGGGGCCTGACAATCAGCCCCAGCATTTT
CASRTTFRGPDNQPQHF
>TRBV6-2/TRBV6-3|NA|TRBJ2-4|TRBD1
TGTGCCAGCAGTCGCCCTGGACAGGGAAACATTCAGTACTTC
CASSRPGQGNIQYF
>TRBV18|once|TRBJ1-1|TRBD1
TGTGCCAGCTCAATCCCAGACAGGGTTCCGAACACTGAAGCTTTCTTT
CASSIPDRVPNTEAFF
>TRBV9|NA|TRBJ2-5|TRBD2
TGTGCCAGCAGCGTAGCCCCTCGGAGCGGGGGTCAAGAGACCCAGTACTTC
CASSVAPRSGGQETQYF
>TRBV12-3/TRBV12-4|NA|TRBJ2-3|NA
TGTGCCAGCAGACCCGGGGGCACAGATACGCAGTATTTT
CASRPGGTDTQYF
>TRBV10-1|NA|TRBJ1-2|TRBD1
TGCGCCAGCAGTGAGGGCAGGGGGGACTATGGCTACACCTTC
CASSEGRGDYGYTF
>TRBV7-9|NA|TRBJ1-5|TRBD1
TGTGCCAGCAGCTTCGCCGGGACAGGGAGTGGCCAGCATTTT
CASSFAGTGSGQHF
>TRBV19|NA|TRBJ1-4|NA
TGTGCCAGTAGTCCCTCGAGACAGAGTAATGAAAAACTGTTTTTT
CASSPSRQSNEKLFF
>TRBV7-9|NA|TRBJ2-5|NA
TGTGCCAGCAGCTTAGGTGGAGGGACCCAGTACTTC
CASSLGGGTQYF
>TRBV14|NA|TRBJ1-4|TRBD1
TGTGCCAGCTCAGGGGGCGCGAATGAAAAACTGTTTTTT
CASSGGANEKLFF